This T cell receptor beta chain is drawn from a study of shared clonotypes between healthy human individuals. On this clone itself: This specimen includes other DNA sequences encoding the same CDR3.

Clones were sequenced by immunoSEQ multiplex PCR, and TCRdb holds only the in-frame ones, with some missing. The sample has about 2.3 million clones; 92% are singletons. V lost 3 bases, J lost 4 bases, and 7 bases lay in between. Per the germline V gene, CDR1 is DFQATT and CDR2 is SNEGSKA (reference sequence). The length of the CDR3 is 11 residues. This TCR came from a man between 18 and 29 years old in good health. Some clones in this sample may be carry-over from other donors' samples. The genes are TRBV20-1 and TRBJ2-7; D unclear. The sample comprised naive CD4+ T cells from PBMCs. Subset indicated: CD45RA+ positively selected. The CDR3 region is CSARQRYEQYF. The CDR3 nucleotides are TGCAGTGCTAGGCAGCGTTACGAGCAGTACTTC.